These 18 T cell receptor beta chains were sequenced from one sample in a study. TCRdb re-derived calls from the 5' RACE reads in MiXCR, one entry per CDR3 protein. The repertoire has approximately 12,000 distinct CDR3 sequences, about 51% of them found once; the top ten carry around 11%. The sequencing input was tumor-infiltrating naive CD4+ T cells sorted from the breast tumor. The subset is: naive CD4+ T cells, CD4+CD45RA+CD25-. The receptors come from a female donor with breast cancer.

This rearrangement joins TRBV6-1 to TRBJ1-5, with D possibly matching TRBD1 (5 bases). The CDR3 is 15 amino acids. Trimming left V 3 bases short and J 4 bases short, with 13 bases between. The V gene's germline CDR1 is MNHNS and CDR2 SASEGT. The CDR3 DNA sequence: TGTGCCAGCAGTGACAGACAGAGTGGAAATCAGCCCCAGCATTTT. This encodes CASSDRQSGNQPQHF.

This chain joins TRBV29-1 and TRBJ2-5; TRBD1 agrees at 7 bases. CDR1 and CDR2 (germline): SQVTM, ANQGSEA. CDR3 length: 12 amino acids. Germline trimming cut 4 bases from V and 3 bases from J; bases unmatched to any gene: 2. The CDR3 DNA sequence: TGCAGCGTTGTGACAGGGAAAGAGACCCAGTACTTC. It is translated as CSVVTGKETQYF.

The chain recombines TRBV4-2 with TRBJ2-2, with TRBD2 matching 10 bases. Trimming cost V 1 base and J 6 bases; bases outside gene matches: 8. The CDR3 has 17 residues. The germline CDR1 and CDR2 sequences are LGHNA and YNFKEQ. CDR3 DNA: TGTGCCAGCAGCCAAGGTCAGGCTAGCGGGAGTTCCGGGGAGCTGTTTTTT. Translation: CASSQGQASGSSGELFF.

The chain links TRBV20-1 to TRBJ1-2, with TRBD1 matching 10 bases. The CDR3 is 13 residues long. In germline, CDR1 is DFQATT, CDR2 SNEGSKA (reference sequence). V lost 6 bases to trimming and J lost 5 bases; unmatched junction nucleotides: 6. The CDR3 region is CSAVGQGDYGYTF. DNA for the CDR3: TGCAGTGCCGTCGGACAGGGGGATTATGGCTACACCTTC.

The chain combines TRBV20-1 with TRBJ1-1; D gene ambiguous. V was shortened by 5 bases and J by 0 bases, with 7 bases between the two germline ends. The CDR3 is made up of 12 amino acids. The germline V gene has CDR1 DFQATT and CDR2 SNEGSKA (reference sequence). The CDR3 protein is CSAFGLNTEAFF. CDR3 DNA sequence: TGCAGTGCTTTTGGACTGAACACTGAAGCTTTCTTT.

V gene TRBV7-2 combines with J gene TRBJ2-7, with 7 bases matching TRBD1. Germline assignment: CDR1 SGHTA and CDR2 FQGNSA. V lost 5 bases and J lost 4; bases outside the gene matches: 5. This CDR3 comprises 13 residues. CDR3 sequence: CASSPTGVYEQYF. CDR3 nucleotide sequence: TGTGCCAGCAGCCCAACAGGGGTGTACGAGCAGTACTTC.

In this sample, this clonotype turned up a few times. The chain joins TRBV29-1 to TRBJ2-5, with 8 bases fitting TRBD1. V gave up 4 bases and J gave up 1 base; unmatched junction bases: 11. Germline loops: CDR1 SQVTM, CDR2 ANQGSEA. The CDR3 runs to 16 residues. Here the CDR3 DNA reads TGCAGCGTTGGGTCAGGGGGCTCGATGTCCCAAGAGACCCAGTACTTC. Translating gives CSVGSGGSMSQETQYF.

This clonotype was seen a few times. CDR3 DNA sequence: TGTGCCAGCGCCGCCCAGGACTATGGCTACACCTTC. As protein: CASAAQDYGYTF. The V gene is TRBV5-6, the J gene TRBJ1-2; D remains unclear. The CDR3 totals 12 residues. Trimming removed 7 bases from V and 3 bases from J, with 10 bases in between. Germline V CDR1 and CDR2: SGHDT, YYEEEE.

The chain has TRBV18 and TRBJ1-1, with a tentative D call TRBD1 (5 bases). This CDR3 has 14 amino acids. Germline-derived CDR1 and CDR2 are KGHSH and LQKENI. Trimming took off 3 bases at V and 5 bases at J, with 13 bases between the two ends. CDR3 amino acids: CASSPTRGRTEAFF. The CDR3 coding sequence is TGTGCCAGCTCACCTACGAGGGGCCGGACTGAAGCTTTCTTT. Full variable domain (rest looked up from reference TRBV18 and TRBJ1-1): NAGVMQNPRHLVRRRGQEARLRCSPMKGHSHVYWYRQLPEEGLKFMVYLQKENIIDESGMPKERFSAEFPKEGPSILRIQQVVRGDSAAYFCASSPTRGRTEAFFGQGTRLTVV.

The sample holds a few counts of this clonotype. The chain couples TRBV10-3 to TRBJ2-1, with TRBD2 matching 8 bases. This CDR3 contains 16 residues. Germline trimming cut 4 bases from V and 1 base from J; bases unmatched to any gene: 6. Germline V lookup: CDR1 ENHRY, CDR2 SYGVKD. CDR3 protein: CAISGFSGASYNEQFF. In DNA form, the CDR3 reads TGTGCCATCAGTGGCTTTAGCGGGGCTTCCTACAATGAGCAGTTCTTC.

The chain links TRBV29-1 to TRBJ2-1, with D possibly matching TRBD2 (6 bases). Trimming removed 7 bases from V and 4 bases from J, with 8 bases in between. Looked up from germline, CDR1 is SQVTM and CDR2 is ANQGSEA. The CDR3 is 11 amino acids. CDR3 nucleotides: TGCAGCGGGGCGGGGTACAATGAGCAGTTCTTC. This gives the protein CSGAGYNEQFF.

By share, this clonotype counts as medium-sized. V is TRBV12-5 and J is TRBJ2-3; TRBD2 agrees at 13 bases. J gave up 2 bases and V 4 bases, and 15 bases lay outside the gene matches. Germline CDR1 reads LGHNT; CDR2 reads FRNRAP. CDR3 length: 20 amino acids. The DNA for the CDR3 is TGTGCTAGTGGTTCAGGACAGCTTAAGGGACTAGCGGGACTCACAGATACGCAGTATTTT. It translates to CASGSGQLKGLAGLTDTQYF.

This clonotype was seen more than once but under ten times. CDR3 bases: TGCGCCAGCAGCCAAGCTCGGGACAGGGTTGGCTACACCTTC. It is translated as CASSQARDRVGYTF. The chain has TRBV4-1 and TRBJ1-2; the match to TRBD1 covers 9 bases. CDR1 MGHRA and CDR2 YSYEKL come from the germline V gene. V lost 1 base to trimming and J lost 7 bases; unmatched junction nucleotides: 4. The CDR3 extends over 14 amino acids.

The rearrangement links TRBV4-1 to TRBJ2-7; TRBD2 aligns across 14 bases. CDR3 length: 17 residues. V dropped 1 base and J dropped 8; count of bases not matched to a gene: 10. Germline values: CDR1 MGHRA, CDR2 YSYEKL. The CDR3 is CASSQVTGGTSGSKQYF. CDR3 nucleotides: TGCGCCAGCAGCCAAGTCACCGGGGGGACTAGCGGGAGTAAGCAGTACTTC.

Only a few counts were recorded for this clonotype. The chain is built from TRBV29-1 and TRBJ2-1, with unresolved D. Germline assignment: CDR1 SQVTM and CDR2 ANQGSEA. Trimming stripped 3 bases from V and 8 bases from J, with 8 bases between. CDR3 length equals 11 residues. For the CDR3, the DNA is TGCAGCGTTGAGAAACGCGATGAGCAGTTCTTC. Its translation: CSVEKRDEQFF.

The genes are TRBV10-3 and TRBJ1-2, with a weak D call TRBD1 (5 bases). This CDR3 is built from 11 residues. The germline CDR1 and CDR2 sequences are ENHRY and SYGVKD. V was clipped by 11 bases and J by 7 bases, with 14 bases between them. CDR3 DNA: TGTGCCGGCGGGACCGGTTCTGGCTACACCTTC. It encodes CAGGTGSGYTF.

V and J are TRBV6-2 or TRBV6-3 and TRBJ2-7, with 7 nucleotides matching TRBD2. V shed 4 bases and J 2 bases; nucleotides not matched to a gene: 5. The CDR3 covers 14 residues. Germline CDR1 MNHEY, CDR2 SVGEGT. CDR3 in DNA: TGTGCCAGCAGTTCCTGGGGACTAACCTACGAGCAGTACTTC. Its protein product is CASSSWGLTYEQYF.

The table lists this clonotype with a count of one. V gene TRBV7-8 combines with J gene TRBJ1-5; a possible D gene is TRBD1 (5 bases). V was cut by 0 bases and J by 2 bases, with 5 bases left in between. Germline values: CDR1 SGHVS, CDR2 FQNEAQ. The CDR3 is 14 residues long. In nucleotides, the CDR3 is TGTGCCAGCAGCTTAGCGGGGGGCAATCAGCCCCAGCATTTT. Its translation: CASSLAGGNQPQHF.